Below, 3 T cell receptor beta chains from the same sample are listed, as sequenced in a study of cytomegalovirus exposure and HLA in healthy donors. Primers: 60 Vbeta forward and 13 Jbeta reverse. Profiling relied on immunoSEQ multiplex PCR, and the TCRdb table lists in-frame clones only, not all of them. This repertoire shows 55,000 or so clones, approximately 84% found once; its top ten account for 2.9%. The specimen was PBMCs. All receptors derive from a man in his fifties in good health and CMV-seronegative.

The chain has TRBV18 and TRBJ2-5, with D uncertain. V dropped 3 bases and J dropped 2 bases, with 10 bases sitting between them. The germline V gene has CDR1 KGHSH and CDR2 LQKENI. The CDR3 spans 14 residues. For the CDR3, the DNA is TGTGCCAGCTCACCGCTTACTAAACAAGAGACCCAGTACTTC. Its translation: CASSPLTKQETQYF.

The rearrangement links TRBV28 to TRBJ1-5; TRBD1 agrees at 7 bases. CDR3 size: 15 residues. V was pared by 3 bases and J by 0 bases, with 2 bases of the junction left unmatched. The germline V gene encodes CDR1 MDHEN and CDR2 SYDVKM. The CDR3 region has the DNA TGTGCCAGCAGTTTTACAGGGGTTAGCAATCAGCCCCAGCATTTT. Translation gives CASSFTGVSNQPQHF.

V usage is TRBV19 and J usage is TRBJ1-5; 8 positions agree with TRBD1. J was trimmed by 7 bases and V by 8 bases; bases with no gene match: 7. The CDR3 spans 13 residues. Germline CDR1 LNHDA, CDR2 SQIVND (reference sequence). The CDR3 DNA reads as TGTGCCAGTGGAGGACAGGGTCGCCAGCCCCAGCATTTT. Translating it yields CASGGQGRQPQHF.